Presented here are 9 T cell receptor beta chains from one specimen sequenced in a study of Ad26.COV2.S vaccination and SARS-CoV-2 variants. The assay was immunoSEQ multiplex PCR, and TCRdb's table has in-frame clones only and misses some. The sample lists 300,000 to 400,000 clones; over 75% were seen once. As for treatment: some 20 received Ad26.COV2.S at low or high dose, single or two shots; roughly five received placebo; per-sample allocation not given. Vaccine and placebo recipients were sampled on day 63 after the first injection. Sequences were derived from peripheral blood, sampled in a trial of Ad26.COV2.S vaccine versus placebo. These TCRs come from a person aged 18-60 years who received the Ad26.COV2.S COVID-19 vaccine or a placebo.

As DNA, the CDR3 is TGTGCCAGCAGCCGATTCCGGGGCGGCTCCTACGAGCAGTACTTC. Protein: CASSRFRGGSYEQYF. This chain connects TRBV4-2 to TRBJ2-7; D possibly matches TRBD1 or TRBD2 (5 bases each). Germline lookup yields CDR1 LGHNA and CDR2 YNFKEQ. The length of the CDR3 is 15 residues. The V gene lost 4 bases and the J gene lost 0 bases, with 13 bases spanning the gap.

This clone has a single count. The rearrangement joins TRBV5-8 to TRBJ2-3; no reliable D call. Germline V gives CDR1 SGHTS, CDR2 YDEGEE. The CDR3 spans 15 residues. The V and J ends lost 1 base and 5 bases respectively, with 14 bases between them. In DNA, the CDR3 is TGTGCCAGCAGCTTGTCAGGAGTAAGCCAAGATACGCAGTATTTT. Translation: CASSLSGVSQDTQYF.

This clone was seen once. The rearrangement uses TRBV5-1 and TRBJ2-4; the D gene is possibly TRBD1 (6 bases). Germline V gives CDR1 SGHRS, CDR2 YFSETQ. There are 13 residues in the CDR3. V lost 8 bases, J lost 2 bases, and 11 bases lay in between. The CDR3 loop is CARDGTTKNIQYF. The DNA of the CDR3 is TGCGCCAGGGACGGGACAACCAAAAACATTCAGTACTTC.

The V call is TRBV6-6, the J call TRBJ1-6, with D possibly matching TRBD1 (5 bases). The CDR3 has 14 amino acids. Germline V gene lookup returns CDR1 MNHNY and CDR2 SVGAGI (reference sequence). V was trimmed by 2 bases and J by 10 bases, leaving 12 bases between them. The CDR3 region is CASSYRQGESPLHF. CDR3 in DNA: TGTGCCAGCAGTTACCGGCAGGGAGAATCACCCCTCCACTTT.

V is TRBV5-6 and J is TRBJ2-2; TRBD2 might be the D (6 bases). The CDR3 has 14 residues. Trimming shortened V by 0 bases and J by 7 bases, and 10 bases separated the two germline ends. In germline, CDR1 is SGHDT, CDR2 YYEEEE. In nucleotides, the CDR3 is TGTGCCAGCAGCTTGGGACTAGGCGACGGGGAGCTGTTTTTT. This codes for CASSLGLGDGELFF.

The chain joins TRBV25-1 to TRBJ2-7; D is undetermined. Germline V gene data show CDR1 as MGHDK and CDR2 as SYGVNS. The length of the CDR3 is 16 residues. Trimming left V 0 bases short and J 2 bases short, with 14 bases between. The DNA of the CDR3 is TGTGCCAGCAGTGAATATCCCGAACACGGAACCTACGAGCAGTACTTC. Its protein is CASSEYPEHGTYEQYF.

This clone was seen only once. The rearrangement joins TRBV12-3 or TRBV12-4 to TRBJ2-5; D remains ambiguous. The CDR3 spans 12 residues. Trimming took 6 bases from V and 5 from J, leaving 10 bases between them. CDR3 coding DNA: TGTGCCAGCAGACTCCTAGGGGAGACCCAGTACTTC. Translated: CASRLLGETQYF.

CDR3 loop: CASSAPWRDTEAFF. CDR3 DNA sequence: TGTGCCAGCAGTGCCCCCTGGCGGGACACTGAAGCTTTCTTT. V is TRBV6-2 or TRBV6-3 and J is TRBJ1-1; D is uncertain. Trimming left V 5 bases short and J 3 bases short, with 13 bases between. Germline-derived CDR1 and CDR2 are MNHEY and SVGEGT. There are 14 residues in the CDR3.

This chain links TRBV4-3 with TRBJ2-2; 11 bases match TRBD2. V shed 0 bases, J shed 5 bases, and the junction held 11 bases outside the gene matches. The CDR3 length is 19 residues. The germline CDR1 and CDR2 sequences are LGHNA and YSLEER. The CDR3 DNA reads TGCGCCAGCAGCCAAGATAGAGGTAGCGGGGGGGCCCATACCGGGGAGCTGTTTTTT. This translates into CASSQDRGSGGAHTGELFF.